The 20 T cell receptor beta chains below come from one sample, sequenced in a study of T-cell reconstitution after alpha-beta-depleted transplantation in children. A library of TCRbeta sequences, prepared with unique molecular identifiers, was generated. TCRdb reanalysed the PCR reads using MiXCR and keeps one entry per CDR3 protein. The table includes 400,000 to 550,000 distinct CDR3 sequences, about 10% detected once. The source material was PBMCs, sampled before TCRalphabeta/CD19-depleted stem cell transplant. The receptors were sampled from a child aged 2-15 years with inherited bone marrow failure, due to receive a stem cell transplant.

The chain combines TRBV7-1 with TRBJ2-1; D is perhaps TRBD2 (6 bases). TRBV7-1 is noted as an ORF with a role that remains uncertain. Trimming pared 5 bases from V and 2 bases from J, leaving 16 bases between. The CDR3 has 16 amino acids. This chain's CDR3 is CASSPAREGAYNEQFF. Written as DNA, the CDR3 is TGTGCCAGCAGCCCCGCGCGGGAAGGGGCCTACAATGAGCAGTTCTTC.

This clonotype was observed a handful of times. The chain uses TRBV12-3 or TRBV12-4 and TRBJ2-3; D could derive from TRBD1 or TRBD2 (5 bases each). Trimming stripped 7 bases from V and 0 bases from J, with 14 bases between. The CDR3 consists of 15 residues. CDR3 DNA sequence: TGTGCCAGCACCAGCCGCCGGGACAGCACAGATACGCAGTATTTT. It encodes CASTSRRDSTDTQYF.

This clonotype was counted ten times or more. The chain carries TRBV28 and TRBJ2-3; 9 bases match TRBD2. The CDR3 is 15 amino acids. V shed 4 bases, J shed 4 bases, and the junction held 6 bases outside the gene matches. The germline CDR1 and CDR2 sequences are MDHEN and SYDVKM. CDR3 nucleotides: TGTGCCAGCAGTTCCCGGACTAGCGCCGCAGATACGCAGTATTTT. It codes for CASSSRTSAADTQYF.

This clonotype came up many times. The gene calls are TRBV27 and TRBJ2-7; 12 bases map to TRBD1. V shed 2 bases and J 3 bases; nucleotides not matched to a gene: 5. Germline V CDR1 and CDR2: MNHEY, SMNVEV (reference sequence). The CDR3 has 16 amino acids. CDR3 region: CASSLGTGGHLYEQYF. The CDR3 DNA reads TGTGCCAGCAGTTTAGGGACAGGGGGCCACCTCTACGAGCAGTACTTC.

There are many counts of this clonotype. CDR3 in DNA: TGTGCCAGCAGCGTAGTGGGCAGCTCCTACGAGCAGTACTTC. This gives the protein CASSVVGSSYEQYF. The chain joins TRBV9 to TRBJ2-7; D gene unclear. CDR1 SGDLS and CDR2 YYNGEE come from the germline V gene. The ends were cut back, 0 bases at V and 0 bases at J, with 7 bases in the middle. The CDR3 is 14 residues long.

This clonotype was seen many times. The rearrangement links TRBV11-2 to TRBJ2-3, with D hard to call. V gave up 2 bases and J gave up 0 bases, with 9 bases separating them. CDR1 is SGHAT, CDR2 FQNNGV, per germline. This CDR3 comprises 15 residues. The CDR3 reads CASSLFIGSTDTQYF. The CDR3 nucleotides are TGTGCCAGCAGCTTATTTATCGGGAGCACAGATACGCAGTATTTT.

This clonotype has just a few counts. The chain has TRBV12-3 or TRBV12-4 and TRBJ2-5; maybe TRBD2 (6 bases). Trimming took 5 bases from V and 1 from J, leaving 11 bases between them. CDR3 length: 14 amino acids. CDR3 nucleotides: TGTGCCAGCAGTGCCGGGACTGTCCAAGAGACCCAGTACTTC. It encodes CASSAGTVQETQYF.

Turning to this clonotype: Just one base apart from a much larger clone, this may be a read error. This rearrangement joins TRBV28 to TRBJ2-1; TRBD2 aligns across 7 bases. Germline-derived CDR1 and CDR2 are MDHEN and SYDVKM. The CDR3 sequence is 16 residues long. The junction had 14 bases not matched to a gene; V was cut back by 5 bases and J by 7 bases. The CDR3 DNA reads TGTGCCAGCAGTCCTTTAAGCGGGATTGTGATGAATGAGCAGTTCTTC. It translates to CASSPLSGIVMNEQFF. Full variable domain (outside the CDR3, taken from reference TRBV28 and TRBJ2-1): DVKVTQSSRYLVKRTGEKVFLECVQDMDHENMFWYRQDPGLGLRLIYFSYDVKMKEKGDIPEGYSVSREKKERFSLILESASTNQTSMYLCASSPLSGIVMNEQFFGPGTRLTVL.

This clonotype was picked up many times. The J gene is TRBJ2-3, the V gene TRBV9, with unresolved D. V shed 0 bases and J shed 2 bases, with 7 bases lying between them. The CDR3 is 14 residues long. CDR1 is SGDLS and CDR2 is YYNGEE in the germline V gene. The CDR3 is CASSVGPPTDTQYF. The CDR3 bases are TGTGCCAGCAGCGTAGGTCCTCCCACAGATACGCAGTATTTT.

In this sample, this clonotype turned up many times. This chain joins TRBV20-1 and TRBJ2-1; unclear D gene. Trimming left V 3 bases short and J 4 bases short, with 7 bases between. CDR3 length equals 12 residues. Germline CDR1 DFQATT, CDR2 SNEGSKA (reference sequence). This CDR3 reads CSARRQYNEQFF. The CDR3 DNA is TGCAGTGCTAGGCGGCAGTACAATGAGCAGTTCTTC.

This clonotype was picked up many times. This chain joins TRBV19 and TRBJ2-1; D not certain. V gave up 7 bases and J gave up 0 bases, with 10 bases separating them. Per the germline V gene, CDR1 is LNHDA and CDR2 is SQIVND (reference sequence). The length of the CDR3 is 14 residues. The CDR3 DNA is TGTGCCAGTAAGTACTACCACTCCTACAATGAGCAGTTCTTC. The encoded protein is CASKYYHSYNEQFF.

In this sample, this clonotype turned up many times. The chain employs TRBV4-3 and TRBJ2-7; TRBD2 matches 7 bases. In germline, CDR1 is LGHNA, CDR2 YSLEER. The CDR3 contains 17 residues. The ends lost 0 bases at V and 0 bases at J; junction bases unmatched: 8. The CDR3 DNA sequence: TGCGCCAGCAGCCAAGAGTTAGCGGGTGGAAGCTCCTACGAGCAGTACTTC. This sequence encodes CASSQELAGGSSYEQYF.

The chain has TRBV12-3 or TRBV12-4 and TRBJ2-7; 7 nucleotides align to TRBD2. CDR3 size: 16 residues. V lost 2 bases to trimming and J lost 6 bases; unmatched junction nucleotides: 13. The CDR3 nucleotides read TGTGCCAGCAGTTTATCGTTGTGGGCTCGCGGGGGCGAGCAGTACTTC. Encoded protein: CASSLSLWARGGEQYF.

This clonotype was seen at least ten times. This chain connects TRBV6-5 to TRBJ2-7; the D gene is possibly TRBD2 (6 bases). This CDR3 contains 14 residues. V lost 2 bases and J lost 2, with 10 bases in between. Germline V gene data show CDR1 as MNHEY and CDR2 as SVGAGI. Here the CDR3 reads CASSYTWGAYEQYF. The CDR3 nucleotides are TGTGCCAGCAGTTACACGTGGGGGGCCTACGAGCAGTACTTC.

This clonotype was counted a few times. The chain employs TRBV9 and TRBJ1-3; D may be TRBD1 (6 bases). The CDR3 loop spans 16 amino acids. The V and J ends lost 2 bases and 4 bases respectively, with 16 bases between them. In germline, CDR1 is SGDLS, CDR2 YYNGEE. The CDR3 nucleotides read TGTGCCAGCAGCGTTTCCCCCGGACAGCGCGGAAACACCATATATTTT. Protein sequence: CASSVSPGQRGNTIYF.

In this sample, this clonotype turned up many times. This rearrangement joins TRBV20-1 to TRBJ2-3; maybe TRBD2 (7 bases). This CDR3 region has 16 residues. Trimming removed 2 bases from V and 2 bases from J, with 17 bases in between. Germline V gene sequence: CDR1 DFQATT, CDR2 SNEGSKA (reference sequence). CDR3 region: CSARPRQRDNTDTQYF. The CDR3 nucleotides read TGCAGTGCTAGACCCCGCCAGCGGGACAACACAGATACGCAGTATTTT.

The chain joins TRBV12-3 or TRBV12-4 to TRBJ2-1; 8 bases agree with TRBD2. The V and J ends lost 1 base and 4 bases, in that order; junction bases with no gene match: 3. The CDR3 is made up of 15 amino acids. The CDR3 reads CASSLGTSTYNEQFF. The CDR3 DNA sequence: TGTGCCAGCAGTTTAGGGACTAGCACATACAATGAGCAGTTCTTC.

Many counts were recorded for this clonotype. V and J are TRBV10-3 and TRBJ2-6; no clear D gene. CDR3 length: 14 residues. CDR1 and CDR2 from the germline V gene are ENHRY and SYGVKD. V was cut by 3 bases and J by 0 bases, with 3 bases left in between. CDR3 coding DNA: TGTGCCATCAGTGACTTCTCTGGGGCCAACGTCCTGACTTTC. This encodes CAISDFSGANVLTF.

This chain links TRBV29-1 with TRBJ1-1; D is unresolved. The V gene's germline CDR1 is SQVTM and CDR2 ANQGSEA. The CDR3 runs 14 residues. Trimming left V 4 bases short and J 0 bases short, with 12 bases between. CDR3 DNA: TGCAGCGTTGCTCCTAGGAGTGTGAACACTGAAGCTTTCTTT. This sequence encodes CSVAPRSVNTEAFF.

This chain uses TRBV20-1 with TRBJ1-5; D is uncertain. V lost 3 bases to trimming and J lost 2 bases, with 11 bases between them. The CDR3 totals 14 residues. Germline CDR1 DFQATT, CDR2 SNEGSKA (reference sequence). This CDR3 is CSASQHGGNQPQHF. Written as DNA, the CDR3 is TGCAGTGCTAGCCAGCATGGGGGCAATCAGCCCCAGCATTTT.